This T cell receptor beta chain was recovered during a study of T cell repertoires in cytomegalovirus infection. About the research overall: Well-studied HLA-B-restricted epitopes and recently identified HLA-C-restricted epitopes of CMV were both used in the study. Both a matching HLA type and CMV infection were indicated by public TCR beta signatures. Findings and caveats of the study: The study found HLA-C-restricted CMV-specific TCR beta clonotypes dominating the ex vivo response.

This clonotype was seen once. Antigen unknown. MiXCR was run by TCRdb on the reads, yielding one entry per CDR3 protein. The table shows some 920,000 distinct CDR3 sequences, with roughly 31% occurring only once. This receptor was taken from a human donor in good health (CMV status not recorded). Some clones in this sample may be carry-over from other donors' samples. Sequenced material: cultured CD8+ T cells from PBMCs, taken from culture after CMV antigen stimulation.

The CDR3 coding sequence is TGTGCCAGCAGTTTTACTGCACAGGGGGCCCAGTACTTC. Residues: CASSFTAQGAQYF. The chain recombines TRBV12-3 or TRBV12-4 with TRBJ2-5, with TRBD1 matching over 8 bases. The CDR3 consists of 13 residues. V gave up 3 bases and J gave up 9 bases; unmatched junction bases: 6.